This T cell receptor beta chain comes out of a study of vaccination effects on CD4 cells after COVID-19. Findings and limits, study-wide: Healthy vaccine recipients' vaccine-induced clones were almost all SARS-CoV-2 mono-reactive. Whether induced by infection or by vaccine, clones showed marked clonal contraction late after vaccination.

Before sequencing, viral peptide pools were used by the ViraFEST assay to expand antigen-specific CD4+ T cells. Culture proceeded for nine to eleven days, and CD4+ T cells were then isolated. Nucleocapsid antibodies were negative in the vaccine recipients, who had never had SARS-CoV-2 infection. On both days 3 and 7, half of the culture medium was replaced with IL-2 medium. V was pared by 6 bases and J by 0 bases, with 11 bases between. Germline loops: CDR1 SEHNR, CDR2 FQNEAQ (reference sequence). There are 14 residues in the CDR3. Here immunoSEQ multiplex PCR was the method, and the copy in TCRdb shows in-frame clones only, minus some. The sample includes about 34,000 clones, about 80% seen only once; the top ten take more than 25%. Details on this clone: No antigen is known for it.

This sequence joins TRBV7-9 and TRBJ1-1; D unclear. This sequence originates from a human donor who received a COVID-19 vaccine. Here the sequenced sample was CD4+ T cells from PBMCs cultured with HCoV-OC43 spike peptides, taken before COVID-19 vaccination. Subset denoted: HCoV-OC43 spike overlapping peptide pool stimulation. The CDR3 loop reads CASSSTTVNTEAFF. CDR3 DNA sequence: TGTGCCAGCAGTTCGACAACAGTGAACACTGAAGCTTTCTTT.